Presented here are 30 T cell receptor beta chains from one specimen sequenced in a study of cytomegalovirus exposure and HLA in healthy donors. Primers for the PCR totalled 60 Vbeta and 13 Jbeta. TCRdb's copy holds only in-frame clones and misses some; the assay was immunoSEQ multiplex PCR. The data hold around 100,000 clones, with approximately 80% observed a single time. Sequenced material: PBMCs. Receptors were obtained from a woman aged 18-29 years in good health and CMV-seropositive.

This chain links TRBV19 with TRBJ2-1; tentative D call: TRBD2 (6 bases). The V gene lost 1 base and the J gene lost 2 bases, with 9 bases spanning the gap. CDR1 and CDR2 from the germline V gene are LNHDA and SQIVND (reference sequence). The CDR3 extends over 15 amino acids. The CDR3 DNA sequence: TGTGCCAGTAGTATAGTCCCTAGCGCCTACAATGAGCAGTTCTTC. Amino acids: CASSIVPSAYNEQFF. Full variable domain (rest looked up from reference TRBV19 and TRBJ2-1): DGGITQSPKYLFRKEGQNVTLSCEQNLNHDAMYWYRQDPGQGLRLIYYSQIVNDFQKGDIAEGYSVSREKKESFPLTVTSAQKNPTAFYLCASSIVPSAYNEQFFGPGTRLTVL.

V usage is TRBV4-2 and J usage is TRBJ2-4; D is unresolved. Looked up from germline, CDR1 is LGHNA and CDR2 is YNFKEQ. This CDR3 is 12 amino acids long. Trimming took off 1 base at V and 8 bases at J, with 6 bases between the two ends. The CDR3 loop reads CASSQGSDIQYF. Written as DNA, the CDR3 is TGTGCCAGCAGCCAAGGGAGTGACATTCAGTACTTC.

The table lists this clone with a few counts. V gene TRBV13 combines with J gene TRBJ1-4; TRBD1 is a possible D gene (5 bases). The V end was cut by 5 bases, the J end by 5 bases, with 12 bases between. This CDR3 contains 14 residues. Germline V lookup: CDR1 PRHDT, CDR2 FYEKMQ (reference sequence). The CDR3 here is CASSPPGGNEKLFF. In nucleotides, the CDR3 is TGTGCCAGCAGCCCCCCGGGGGGAAATGAAAAACTGTTTTTT.

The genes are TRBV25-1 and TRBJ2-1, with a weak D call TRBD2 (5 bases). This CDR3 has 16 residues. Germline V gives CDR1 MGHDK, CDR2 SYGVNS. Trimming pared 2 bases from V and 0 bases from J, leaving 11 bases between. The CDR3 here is CASSEVEGVSYNEQFF. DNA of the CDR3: TGTGCCAGCAGTGAAGTTGAGGGCGTCTCCTACAATGAGCAGTTCTTC.

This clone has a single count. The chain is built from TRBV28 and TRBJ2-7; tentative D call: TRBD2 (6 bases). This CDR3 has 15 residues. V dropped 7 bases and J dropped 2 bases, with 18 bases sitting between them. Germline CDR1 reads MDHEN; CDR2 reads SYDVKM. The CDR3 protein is CASNPYSGTAYEQYF. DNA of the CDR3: TGTGCCAGCAACCCTTATAGCGGCACTGCCTACGAGCAGTACTTC.

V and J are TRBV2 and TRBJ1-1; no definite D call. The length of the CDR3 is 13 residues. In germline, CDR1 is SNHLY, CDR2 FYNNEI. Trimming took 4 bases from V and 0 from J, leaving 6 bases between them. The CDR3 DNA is TGTGCCAGCAGTGTCCGGGTGAACACTGAAGCTTTCTTT. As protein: CASSVRVNTEAFF.

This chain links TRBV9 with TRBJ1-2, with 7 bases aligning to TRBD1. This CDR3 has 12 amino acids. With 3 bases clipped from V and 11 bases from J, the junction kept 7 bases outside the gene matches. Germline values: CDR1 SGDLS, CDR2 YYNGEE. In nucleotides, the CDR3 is TGTGCCAGCAGCGCGGGACAGCCAAAATACACCTTC. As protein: CASSAGQPKYTF.

Written as DNA, the CDR3 is TGTGCCAGCAGGAGGGAGGGGGTCTTGAACACTGAAGCTTTCTTT. As protein: CASRREGVLNTEAFF. The rearrangement uses TRBV2 and TRBJ1-1, with D possibly matching TRBD1 (6 bases). The CDR3 runs to 15 residues. Trimming took off 6 bases at V and 0 bases at J, with 14 bases between the two ends. CDR1 and CDR2 from the germline V gene are SNHLY and FYNNEI.

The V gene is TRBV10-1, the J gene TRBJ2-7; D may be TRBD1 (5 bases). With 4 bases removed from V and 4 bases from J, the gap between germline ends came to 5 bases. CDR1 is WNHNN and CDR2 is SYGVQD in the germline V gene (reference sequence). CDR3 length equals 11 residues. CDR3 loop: CASSAGYEQYF. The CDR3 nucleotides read TGCGCCAGCAGTGCAGGGTACGAGCAGTACTTC.

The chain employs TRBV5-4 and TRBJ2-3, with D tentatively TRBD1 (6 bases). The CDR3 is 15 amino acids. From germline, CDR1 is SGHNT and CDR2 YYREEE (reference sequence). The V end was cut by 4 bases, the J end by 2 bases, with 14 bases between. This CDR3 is CASSVTGGNTDTQYF. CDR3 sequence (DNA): TGTGCCAGCAGCGTGACAGGTGGGAACACAGATACGCAGTATTTT.

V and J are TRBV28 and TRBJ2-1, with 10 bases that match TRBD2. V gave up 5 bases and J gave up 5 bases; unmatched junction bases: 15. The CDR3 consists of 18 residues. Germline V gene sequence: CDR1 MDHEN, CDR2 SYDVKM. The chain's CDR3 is CASSLNFLSGRANNEQFF. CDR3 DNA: TGTGCCAGCAGTCTCAACTTTTTGAGCGGGAGGGCCAACAATGAGCAGTTCTTC.

The CDR3 spells CSVQAGQRFGTSISADTQYF. The CDR3 nucleotides are TGCAGCGTCCAAGCGGGTCAAAGATTCGGGACTAGCATATCGGCAGATACGCAGTATTTT. This chain uses TRBV29-1 with TRBJ2-3; 9 bases agree with TRBD2. Trimming cost V 6 bases and J 4 bases; bases outside gene matches: 26. CDR3 size: 20 residues. CDR1 is SQVTM and CDR2 is ANQGSEA in the germline V gene.

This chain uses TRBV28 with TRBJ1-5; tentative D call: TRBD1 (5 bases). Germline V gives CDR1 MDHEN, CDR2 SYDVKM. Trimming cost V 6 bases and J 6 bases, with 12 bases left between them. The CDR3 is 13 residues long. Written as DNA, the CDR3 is TGTGCCAGCAGCCCTGTACAGGTTCAGCCCCAGCATTTT. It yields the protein CASSPVQVQPQHF.

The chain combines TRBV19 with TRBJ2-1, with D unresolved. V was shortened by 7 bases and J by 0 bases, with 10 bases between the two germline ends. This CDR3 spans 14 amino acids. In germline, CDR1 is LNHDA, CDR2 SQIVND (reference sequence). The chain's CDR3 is CASMSTYSYNEQFF. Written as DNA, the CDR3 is TGTGCCAGTATGTCAACTTACTCCTACAATGAGCAGTTCTTC. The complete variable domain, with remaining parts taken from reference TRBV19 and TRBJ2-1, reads DGGITQSPKYLFRKEGQNVTLSCEQNLNHDAMYWYRQDPGQGLRLIYYSQIVNDFQKGDIAEGYSVSREKKESFPLTVTSAQKNPTAFYLCASMSTYSYNEQFFGPGTRLTVL.

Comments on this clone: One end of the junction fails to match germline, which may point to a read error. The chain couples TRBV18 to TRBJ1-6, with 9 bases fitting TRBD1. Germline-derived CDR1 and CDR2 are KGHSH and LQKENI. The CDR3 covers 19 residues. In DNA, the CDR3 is TGTGCCAGCTCACCACAACCCCTTAGCCCGGACAGGGGCAATTCATCCCTCCACTTT. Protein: CASSPQPLSPDRGNSSLHF.

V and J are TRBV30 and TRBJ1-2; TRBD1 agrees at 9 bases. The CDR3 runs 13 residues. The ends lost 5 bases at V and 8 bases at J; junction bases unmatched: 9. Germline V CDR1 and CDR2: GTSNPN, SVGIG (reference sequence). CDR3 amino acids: CAWGTGIPRGYTF. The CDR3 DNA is TGTGCCTGGGGGACAGGGATCCCCAGGGGCTACACCTTC.

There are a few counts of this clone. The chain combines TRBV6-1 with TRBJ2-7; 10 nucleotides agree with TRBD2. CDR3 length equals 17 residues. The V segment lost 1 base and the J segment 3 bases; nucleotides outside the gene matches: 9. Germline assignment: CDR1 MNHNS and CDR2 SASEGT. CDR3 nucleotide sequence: TGTGCCAGCAGTGAAGGGTCGGGGACTAGCGTTTACTACGAGCAGTACTTC. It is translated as CASSEGSGTSVYYEQYF.

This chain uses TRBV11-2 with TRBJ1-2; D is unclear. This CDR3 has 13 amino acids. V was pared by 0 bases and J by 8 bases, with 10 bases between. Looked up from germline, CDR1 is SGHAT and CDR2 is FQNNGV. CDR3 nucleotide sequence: TGTGCCAGCAGCTTAGATCATGGTAGAGGCTACACCTTC. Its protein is CASSLDHGRGYTF.

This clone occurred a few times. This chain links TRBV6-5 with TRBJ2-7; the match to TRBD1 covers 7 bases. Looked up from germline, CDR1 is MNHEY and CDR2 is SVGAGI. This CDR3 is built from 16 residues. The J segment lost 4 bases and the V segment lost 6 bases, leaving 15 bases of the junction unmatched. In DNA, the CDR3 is TGTGCCAGCAGGTACAGTACCGGGACAGCTCCTTACGAGCAGTACTTC. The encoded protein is CASRYSTGTAPYEQYF.

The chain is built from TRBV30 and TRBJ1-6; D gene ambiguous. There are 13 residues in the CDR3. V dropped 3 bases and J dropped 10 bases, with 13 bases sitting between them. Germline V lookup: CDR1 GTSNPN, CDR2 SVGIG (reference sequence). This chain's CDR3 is CAWSEGGGSPLHF. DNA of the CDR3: TGTGCCTGGAGCGAAGGAGGCGGCTCACCCCTCCACTTT.

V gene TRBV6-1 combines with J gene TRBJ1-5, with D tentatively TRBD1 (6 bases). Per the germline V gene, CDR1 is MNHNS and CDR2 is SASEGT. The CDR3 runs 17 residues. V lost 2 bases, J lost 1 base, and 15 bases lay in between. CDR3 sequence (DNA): TGTGCCAGCAGTGAAACTGGGGGGGCGACCAGCAATCAGCCCCAGCATTTT. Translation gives CASSETGGATSNQPQHF.

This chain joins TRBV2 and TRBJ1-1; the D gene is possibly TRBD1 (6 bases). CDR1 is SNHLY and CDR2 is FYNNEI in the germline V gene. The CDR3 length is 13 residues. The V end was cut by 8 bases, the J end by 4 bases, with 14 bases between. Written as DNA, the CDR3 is TGTGCCAGCCGTTTACAGGGTGGCACTGAAGCTTTCTTT. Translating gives CASRLQGGTEAFF. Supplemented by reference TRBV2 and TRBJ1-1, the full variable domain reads EPEVTQTPSHQVTQMGQEVILRCVPISNHLYFYWYRQILGQKVEFLVSFYNNEISEKSEIFDDQFSVERPDGSNFTLKIRSTKLEDSAMYFCASRLQGGTEAFFGQGTRLTVV.

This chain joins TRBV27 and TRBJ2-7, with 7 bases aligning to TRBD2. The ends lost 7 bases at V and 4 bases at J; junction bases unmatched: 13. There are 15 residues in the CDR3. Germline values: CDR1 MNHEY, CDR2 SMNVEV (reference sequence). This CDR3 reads CASTRGERDGYEQYF. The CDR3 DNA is TGTGCCAGCACCCGAGGAGAGCGGGACGGGTACGAGCAGTACTTC.

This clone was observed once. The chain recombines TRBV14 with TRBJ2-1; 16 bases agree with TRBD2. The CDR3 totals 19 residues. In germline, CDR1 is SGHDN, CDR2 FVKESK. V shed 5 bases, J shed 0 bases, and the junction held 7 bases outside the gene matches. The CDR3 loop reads CASSAGTSGRASSYNEQFF. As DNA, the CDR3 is TGTGCCAGCAGCGCCGGGACTAGCGGGAGGGCTAGCTCCTACAATGAGCAGTTCTTC.

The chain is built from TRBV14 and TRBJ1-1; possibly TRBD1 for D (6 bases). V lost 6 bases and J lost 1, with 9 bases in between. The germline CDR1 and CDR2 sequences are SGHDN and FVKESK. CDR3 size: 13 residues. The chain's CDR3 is CASSPQGNTEAFF. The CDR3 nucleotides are TGTGCCAGCAGTCCACAGGGGAACACTGAAGCTTTCTTT.

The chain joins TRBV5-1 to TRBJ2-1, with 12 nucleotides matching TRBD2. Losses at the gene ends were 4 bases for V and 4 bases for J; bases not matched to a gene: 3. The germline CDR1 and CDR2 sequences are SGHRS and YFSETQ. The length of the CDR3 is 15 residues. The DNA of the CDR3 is TGCGCCAGCAGCCCCACTAGCGGGAGGTACAATGAGCAGTTCTTC. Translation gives CASSPTSGRYNEQFF.

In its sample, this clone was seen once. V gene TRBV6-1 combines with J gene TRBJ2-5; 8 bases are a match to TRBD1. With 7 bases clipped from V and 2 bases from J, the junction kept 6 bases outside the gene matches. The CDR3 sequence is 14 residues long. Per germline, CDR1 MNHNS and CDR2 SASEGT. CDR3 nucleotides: TGTGCCAGCACCAGGGGGCAAGGGCAAGAGACCCAGTACTTC. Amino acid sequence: CASTRGQGQETQYF.

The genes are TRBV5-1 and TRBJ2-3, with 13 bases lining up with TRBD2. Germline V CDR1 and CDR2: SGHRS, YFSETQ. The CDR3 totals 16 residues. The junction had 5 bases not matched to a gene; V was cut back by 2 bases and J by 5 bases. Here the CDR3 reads CASSLGLAGDGDTQYF. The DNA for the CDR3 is TGCGCCAGCAGCTTAGGACTAGCGGGAGATGGAGATACGCAGTATTTT.

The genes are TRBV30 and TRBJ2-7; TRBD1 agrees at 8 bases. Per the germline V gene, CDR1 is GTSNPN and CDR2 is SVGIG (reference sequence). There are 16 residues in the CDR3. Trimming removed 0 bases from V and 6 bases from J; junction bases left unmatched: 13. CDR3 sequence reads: CAWSVSRTGGIREQYF. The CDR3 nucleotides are TGTGCCTGGAGTGTATCCCGCACAGGGGGGATCCGCGAGCAGTACTTC.

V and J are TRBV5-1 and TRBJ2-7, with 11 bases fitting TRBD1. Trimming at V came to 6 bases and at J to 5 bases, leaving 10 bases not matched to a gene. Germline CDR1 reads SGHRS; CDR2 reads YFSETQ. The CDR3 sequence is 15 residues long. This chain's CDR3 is CASTPGWDRGDEQYF. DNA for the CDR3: TGCGCCAGCACCCCCGGGTGGGACAGGGGGGACGAGCAGTACTTC.